These 17 T cell receptor beta chains were all obtained from the same sample, sequenced in a study of metastatic and nonmetastatic thyroid tumors. Thyroid surgery had not been preceded by any treatment in any patient. TCRdb reprocessed the PCR reads via MiXCR. Here the sample spans tens of thousands of clones, roughly 13% being singletons. The sample consisted of blood. Receptors were obtained from a female donor with papillary thyroid cancer or a benign thyroid nodule (not recorded which). Some clones in this sample may be carry-over from other donors' samples.

This clone is medium-sized. The V gene is TRBV15, the J gene TRBJ2-7, with TRBD2 identical over 8 bases. J gave up 5 bases and V 2 bases, and 5 bases lay outside the gene matches. The germline V gene has CDR1 LNHNV and CDR2 YYDKDF (reference sequence). There are 14 residues in the CDR3. The CDR3 is CATSRWREVNEQYF. CDR3 DNA: TGTGCCACCAGCAGATGGCGGGAGGTCAACGAGCAGTACTTC.

On this clone: The junction differs from germline at one of its ends, possibly a read error. The V call is TRBV19, the J call TRBJ1-5, with D unresolved. CDR1 LNHDA and CDR2 SQIVND come from the germline V gene (reference sequence). The CDR3 runs 13 residues. As DNA, the CDR3 is TGCGCCAGTGGGCCTAGGCGGAATCAGCCCCAGCATTTT. This gives the protein CASGPRRNQPQHF.

This clone was seen many times. V is TRBV3-1 and J is TRBJ2-5; D gene ambiguous. The germline V gene encodes CDR1 LGHDT and CDR2 YNNKEL (reference sequence). The CDR3 is 11 residues long. Deletions cut 0 bases from V and 11 bases from J, with 7 bases between. DNA for the CDR3: TGTGCCAGCAGCCAAGATCCGGTTCAGTACTTC. This codes for CASSQDPVQYF.

The chain uses TRBV20-1 and TRBJ1-3, with D possibly TRBD1 on 5 matching bases. There are 15 residues in the CDR3. Germline CDR1 and CDR2: DFQATT and SNEGSKA (reference sequence). Trimming shortened V by 3 bases and J by 2 bases, and 14 bases separated the two germline ends. The DNA of the CDR3 is TGCAGTGCTAGGGGACCCGGTACTGCTGGAAACACCATATATTTT. Amino acid sequence: CSARGPGTAGNTIYF.

The V and J genes are TRBV10-1 and TRBJ2-7; 9 bases align to TRBD1. J was trimmed by 2 bases and V by 6 bases; bases with no gene match: 5. CDR1 and CDR2 (germline): WNHNN, SYGVQD (reference sequence). This CDR3 has 14 amino acids. This chain's CDR3 is CASRGDRVPYEQYF. Written as DNA, the CDR3 is TGCGCCAGCAGAGGGGACAGGGTCCCCTACGAGCAGTACTTC.

The chain couples TRBV20-1 to TRBJ1-5; D unresolved. V was clipped by 5 bases and J by 4 bases, with 9 bases between them. Germline V gives CDR1 DFQATT, CDR2 SNEGSKA (reference sequence). There are 12 residues in the CDR3. CDR3 sequence reads: CSARSQNQPQHF. As DNA, the CDR3 is TGCAGTGCTCGAAGTCAAAATCAGCCCCAGCATTTT.

The V call is TRBV9, the J call TRBJ2-3, with D perhaps assigned TRBD1 or TRBD2 (6 bases each). The CDR3 spans 15 residues. Germline CDR1 is SGDLS and CDR2 is YYNGEE. Trimming took 4 bases from V and 4 from J, leaving 16 bases between them. In DNA form, the CDR3 reads TGTGCCAGCAGCAAAGGGGGGCAGGGAGCAGATACGCAGTATTTT. Translating it yields CASSKGGQGADTQYF.

Many counts were recorded for this clone. The rearrangement links TRBV20-1 to TRBJ2-2; weak D call: TRBD2 (7 bases). Germline assignment: CDR1 DFQATT and CDR2 SNEGSKA (reference sequence). This CDR3 contains 15 residues. V was clipped by 0 bases and J by 3 bases, with 11 bases between them. CDR3 sequence: CSAREGGQDTGELFF. The CDR3 nucleotides read TGCAGTGCTAGAGAGGGGGGGCAAGACACCGGGGAGCTGTTTTTT.

This clone was seen many times. The chain combines TRBV20-1 with TRBJ1-1; 7 bases align to TRBD1. Germline assignment: CDR1 DFQATT and CDR2 SNEGSKA (reference sequence). CDR3 length: 16 residues. V lost 0 bases and J lost 4; bases outside the gene matches: 11. The CDR3 DNA follows: TGCAGTGCTAGAGATACCACGGACAGGCTCGGCACTGAAGCTTTCTTT. Amino acids: CSARDTTDRLGTEAFF.

This clone occurred many times. The chain carries TRBV27 and TRBJ2-1; the match to TRBD2 covers 7 bases. Germline CDR1 reads MNHEY; CDR2 reads SMNVEV (reference sequence). This CDR3 region has 14 residues. Trimming at V came to 7 bases and at J to 2 bases, leaving 5 bases not matched to a gene. Here the CDR3 reads CASTEREPYNEQFF. The CDR3 nucleotides are TGTGCCAGCACCGAGCGGGAACCCTACAATGAGCAGTTCTTC.

This clone was counted only a few times. The chain recombines TRBV28 with TRBJ1-5; no reliable D call. Germline V lookup: CDR1 MDHEN, CDR2 SYDVKM. The ends were cut back, 4 bases at V and 7 bases at J, with 11 bases in the middle. The CDR3 totals 13 residues. Here the CDR3 DNA reads TGTGCCAGCAGTTCAGGTAAGAGGCAGCCCCAGCATTTT. It translates to CASSSGKRQPQHF.

The rearrangement links TRBV20-1 to TRBJ2-7, with 10 bases that match TRBD1. CDR1 is DFQATT and CDR2 is SNEGSKA in the germline V gene (reference sequence). The V segment lost 6 bases and the J segment 1 base; nucleotides outside the gene matches: 9. The length of the CDR3 is 15 residues. CDR3 loop: CSAPTDRGPSYEQYF. DNA of the CDR3: TGCAGTGCACCAACTGACAGGGGGCCGTCCTACGAGCAGTACTTC.

Many counts were recorded for this clone. V is TRBV5-4 and J is TRBJ2-3; TRBD2 might be the D (5 bases). The germline V gene has CDR1 SGHNT and CDR2 YYREEE (reference sequence). Trimming stripped 6 bases from V and 3 bases from J, with 17 bases between. The CDR3 loop spans 15 amino acids. The CDR3 is CASTVWRVGTDTQYF. CDR3 DNA: TGTGCCAGCACCGTGTGGCGGGTCGGTACAGATACGCAGTATTTT.

The J gene is TRBJ2-2, the V gene TRBV19; 7 bases agree with TRBD2. Germline V gene data show CDR1 as LNHDA and CDR2 as SQIVND (reference sequence). V gave up 1 base and J gave up 0 bases; unmatched junction bases: 5. The CDR3 runs 17 residues. The CDR3 reads CASSIGASGTNTGELFF. The CDR3 DNA reads as TGTGCCAGTAGTATAGGGGCTAGCGGAACGAACACCGGGGAGCTGTTTTTT.

This clone turned up a few times. This chain connects TRBV27 to TRBJ1-1; a possible D gene is TRBD1 (6 bases). The CDR3 is 18 residues long. Germline V gene lookup returns CDR1 MNHEY and CDR2 SMNVEV (reference sequence). V was shortened by 7 bases and J by 1 base, with 25 bases between the two germline ends. CDR3 DNA: TGTGCCAGCATTTCTACCTTCAGAGGGGGGCAACCGAACACTGAAGCTTTCTTT. Its translation: CASISTFRGGQPNTEAFF.

By its share, this clone is medium-sized. This chain uses TRBV3-1 with TRBJ1-2; D is ambiguous. CDR1 and CDR2 from the germline V gene are LGHDT and YNNKEL (reference sequence). Trimming removed 0 bases from V and 0 bases from J, with 8 bases in between. This CDR3 spans 15 amino acids. This chain's CDR3 is CASSQERNPNYGYTF. CDR3 in DNA: TGTGCCAGCAGCCAAGAACGAAACCCTAACTATGGCTACACCTTC.

The sample holds many counts of this clone. CDR3 sequence: CASSGHLLRGEKLFF. In nucleotides, the CDR3 is TGTGCCAGCAGTGGGCACTTACTCAGAGGGGAAAAACTGTTTTTT. This chain joins TRBV2 and TRBJ1-4; D ambiguous. Trimming removed 4 bases at V and 8 bases at J, with 17 bases between. Looked up from germline, CDR1 is SNHLY and CDR2 is FYNNEI. This CDR3 is built from 15 residues.